This TCR beta chain was profiled in a study of shared clonotypes between healthy human individuals. In the study overall: Donors had three CD4 naive, three CD4 memory, two CD8 naive and one CD8 memory plate apiece. Findings of the study overall: Non-shared clonotypes displayed generation probabilities falling below those of clonotypes present in all four donors. Memory subsets generally showed smaller estimated richness than naive subsets did. Represented genetic and exposure-history diversity was restricted by having few donors.

Regarding this clone: Its specificity is not known.

CD45RO negativity and positive selection for CCR7 defined naive CD8 cells, a population that excluded terminally differentiated effector memory CD45RA+ cells. Germline V gives CDR1 MDHEN, CDR2 SYDVKM. Trimming removed 6 bases at V and 7 bases at J, with 13 bases between. The CDR3 length is 13 residues. Sequencing used immunoSEQ multiplex PCR; TCRdb keeps in-frame clones, though not all of them. The sample carries 660,000 or so clones, 95% to 97% recorded once. This chain links TRBV28 with TRBJ2-1; D is perhaps TRBD1 (6 bases). The sequencing sample was made of naive CD8+ T cells sorted from blood. This clonotype was sampled from a woman in her twenties or thirties in good health. CDR3 sequence (DNA): TGTGCCAGCAGATCGGACAGTAAGAATGAGCAGTTCTTC. Its protein product is CASRSDSKNEQFF.